These 21 T cell receptor beta chains were all obtained from the same sample, sequenced in a study of T cells expressing NK-cell markers. Using the 5' RACE reads, TCRdb records one entry per CDR3 protein without DNA. Across some 450,000 distinct CDR3 sequences, the top ten clones capture about 7.3% of the sample. Sequenced sample: blood T cells: a sorted CD56 or NKG2C T cell subset, CD4+ or CD8+ T cells, or bulk PBMC T cells (not recorded which). The source of these receptors is a woman between 18 and 75 years old in good health.

This chain uses TRBV7-3 with TRBJ2-3; TCRdb returns TRBD2, unconfirmable since there is no DNA. The CDR3 covers 13 residues. Germline values: CDR1 SGHTA, CDR2 FQGTGA. The CDR3 is CASRSSGTDTQYF. The whole variable domain, filled in from reference TRBV7-3 and TRBJ2-3, reads GAGVSQTPSNKVTEKGKYVELRCDPISGHTALYWYRQSLGQGPEFLIYFQGTGAADDSGLPNDRFFAVRPEGSVSTLKIQRTERGDSAVYLCASRSSGTDTQYFGPGTRLTVL.

The chain employs TRBV29-1 and TRBJ2-5; TCRdb reports TRBD1, a call that lacks DNA to check it against. The germline V gene has CDR1 SQVTM and CDR2 ANQGSEA. There are 12 residues in the CDR3. CDR3 sequence: CSVEWAGETQYF.

The V and J genes are TRBV7-9 and TRBJ2-2; as DNA is missing, the TRBD1 call by TCRdb cannot be tested. Germline loops: CDR1 SEHNR, CDR2 FQNEAQ (reference sequence). The CDR3 contains 15 residues. This chain's CDR3 is CASSGGGGNTGELFF.

The V call is TRBV6-2 or TRBV6-3, the J call TRBJ2-2; TCRdb gives TRBD2 as the D gene, but with no DNA this cannot be confirmed. This CDR3 is built from 16 residues. CDR1 is MNHEY, CDR2 SVGEGT, per germline. CDR3 residues: CASSYSGTPRTGELFF.

The chain uses TRBV7-9 and TRBJ2-2; without DNA, the TCRdb call of TRBD1 cannot be checked. CDR3 size: 15 residues. CDR1 is SEHNR and CDR2 is FQNEAQ in the germline V gene (reference sequence). This chain's CDR3 is CASSLWGTDTGELFF.

The chain recombines TRBV29-1 with TRBJ1-1; TCRdb lists TRBD1, though no DNA is available to test this call. This CDR3 has 14 amino acids. The germline CDR1 and CDR2 sequences are SQVTM and ANQGSEA. The CDR3 loop is CSVAGTAYVTEAFF.

This CDR3 is CASSSTGAPSPLHF. V usage is TRBV18 and J usage is TRBJ1-6; no DNA is available, so the TRBD1 call from TCRdb remains unchecked. This CDR3 is built from 14 residues. Germline values: CDR1 KGHSH, CDR2 LQKENI.

V is TRBV2 and J is TRBJ2-3; TCRdb reports TRBD2, a call that lacks DNA to check it against. The germline V gene has CDR1 SNHLY and CDR2 FYNNEI. CDR3 length: 13 amino acids. The CDR3 loop reads CASAGTSWGTQYF.

The J gene is TRBJ2-1, the V gene TRBV29-1. CDR1 is SQVTM, CDR2 ANQGSEA, per germline. This CDR3 contains 14 residues. The CDR3 here is CSVAGWESYNEQFF.

This CDR3 is CSASRANTGELFF. The rearrangement joins TRBV20-1 to TRBJ2-2. CDR3 size: 13 residues. Germline CDR1 and CDR2: DFQATT and SNEGSKA (reference sequence).

J is TRBJ2-7 and V is TRBV10-2; TCRdb indicates TRBD2, and absent DNA this call remains unverified. The CDR3 extends over 18 amino acids. CDR1 is WSHSY and CDR2 is SAAADI in the germline V gene. CDR3: CASSESLAGGSPIAEQYF.

V usage is TRBV29-1 and J usage is TRBJ1-1. The CDR3 has 11 residues. Germline V gene data show CDR1 as SQVTM and CDR2 as ANQGSEA. This CDR3 reads CSVGGLAEAFF.

This chain uses TRBV20-1 with TRBJ2-2. The germline gives CDR1 DFQATT, CDR2 SNEGSKA (reference sequence). This CDR3 has 14 amino acids. The CDR3 loop is CSARDPRRTGELFF.

The chain links TRBV11-2 to TRBJ2-1; TCRdb designates TRBD1, a call that cannot be tested without DNA. This CDR3 has 15 residues. Per the germline V gene, CDR1 is SGHAT and CDR2 is FQNNGV. CDR3 sequence: CASSLAGQGNNEQFF.

The chain is built from TRBV7-9 and TRBJ1-2. This CDR3 comprises 15 residues. CDR1 and CDR2 from the germline V gene are SEHNR and FQNEAQ (reference sequence). CDR3 amino acids: CASSPGPYRGYGYTF.

The chain is built from TRBV9 and TRBJ2-3; the TRBD1 assignment by TCRdb is unverifiable without DNA. The germline V gene has CDR1 SGDLS and CDR2 YYNGEE. This CDR3 has 14 amino acids. CDR3 loop: CASGGPASTDTQYF.

This sequence joins TRBV20-1 and TRBJ2-1. The V gene's germline CDR1 is DFQATT and CDR2 SNEGSKA (reference sequence). The CDR3 extends over 12 amino acids. The CDR3 sequence: CSAMLDRNEQFF.

This sequence joins TRBV4-1 and TRBJ2-1; TCRdb calls TRBD2, which cannot be checked without DNA. The CDR3 contains 19 residues. From germline, CDR1 is MGHRA and CDR2 YSYEKL. The chain's CDR3 is CASSQAGVAGESSYNEQFF.

The chain couples TRBV6-6 to TRBJ2-3; TCRdb picks TRBD1, but there is no DNA to check that call. The germline gives CDR1 MNHNY, CDR2 SVGAGI (reference sequence). This CDR3 spans 13 amino acids. This CDR3 is CASMTGSTDTQYF.

This chain uses TRBV20-1 with TRBJ2-3. Per germline, CDR1 DFQATT and CDR2 SNEGSKA (reference sequence). This CDR3 is 13 amino acids long. The CDR3 spells CSARPTATDTQYF.

The chain carries TRBV30 and TRBJ1-2; TCRdb's assignment of TRBD1 cannot be checked, as there is no DNA. CDR1 GTSNPN and CDR2 SVGIG come from the germline V gene (reference sequence). The CDR3 is 13 residues long. CDR3 residues: CAWSRDRPYGYTF.